This T cell receptor (beta chain) was recovered during a study of cytotoxic CD8 clonotypes in ibrutinib-treated CLL. Study-level points and caveats: Clonality (at baseline) was higher than in age-matched healthy donors and tracked circulating CD8+ T-cell counts. Clonality rose at ibrutinib response, held steady in sustained remission, and fell toward baseline at progression.

The CDR3 totals 16 residues. With 3 bases removed from V and 6 bases from J, the gap between germline ends came to 17 bases. The germline V gene encodes CDR1 KGHSH and CDR2 LQKENI. Using immunoSEQ multiplex PCR, the repertoire was profiled, and TCRdb retains in-frame clones only, with some absent. This table holds around 310,000 clones, about 80% found once. Remarks on this clone: Its antigen is not known.

J is TRBJ2-2 and V is TRBV18; possible D gene TRBD1, 6 bases. Here the sequenced sample was PBMCs, taken before ibrutinib treatment. The source of this sequence is a human donor with chronic lymphocytic leukemia. Here the CDR3 DNA reads TGTGCCAGCTCACCGGGACAAGGTGGATTCGCCGGGGAGCTGTTTTTT. It codes for CASSPGQGGFAGELFF.